This T cell receptor (beta chain) was recorded in a study of control samples from healthy donors and cancer patients. Measured with immunoSEQ multiplex PCR; TCRdb has only the in-frame clones, and not every one. In the table there are roughly 130,000 clones, less than 95% of which are singletons. Germline V gene sequence: CDR1 SEHNR, CDR2 FQNEAQ (reference sequence). This CDR3 is 15 amino acids long. V lost 2 bases to trimming and J lost 0 bases, with 10 bases between them. The source is a man younger than 35 in good health. Sequencing was done on a sample of blood. The rearrangement uses TRBV7-9 and TRBJ1-2; D ambiguous. CDR3 bases: TGTGCCAGCAGCTTATATCCAGGTCCTAACTATGGCTACACCTTC. Protein sequence: CASSLYPGPNYGYTF.